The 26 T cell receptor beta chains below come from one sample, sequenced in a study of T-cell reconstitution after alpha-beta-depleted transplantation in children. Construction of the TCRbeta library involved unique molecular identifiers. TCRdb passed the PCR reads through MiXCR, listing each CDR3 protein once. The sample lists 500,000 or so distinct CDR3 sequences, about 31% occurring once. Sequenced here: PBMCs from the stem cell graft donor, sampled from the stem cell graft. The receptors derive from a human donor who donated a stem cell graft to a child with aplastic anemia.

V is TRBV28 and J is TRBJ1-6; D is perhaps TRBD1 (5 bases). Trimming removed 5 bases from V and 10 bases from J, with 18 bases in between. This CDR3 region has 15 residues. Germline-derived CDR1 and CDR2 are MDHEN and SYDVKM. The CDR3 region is CASSLSPGQGSPLHF. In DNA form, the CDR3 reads TGTGCCAGCAGTCTCAGTCCAGGGCAAGGCTCACCCCTCCACTTT. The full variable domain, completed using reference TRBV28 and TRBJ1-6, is DVKVTQSSRYLVKRTGEKVFLECVQDMDHENMFWYRQDPGLGLRLIYFSYDVKMKEKGDIPEGYSVSREKKERFSLILESASTNQTSMYLCASSLSPGQGSPLHFGNGTRLTVT.

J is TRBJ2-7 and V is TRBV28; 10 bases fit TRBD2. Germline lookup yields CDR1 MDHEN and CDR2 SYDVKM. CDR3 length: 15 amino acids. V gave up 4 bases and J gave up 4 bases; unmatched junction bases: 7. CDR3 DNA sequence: TGTGCCAGCAGTTCGCGAACTAGCGGGAAGTACGAGCAGTACTTC. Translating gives CASSSRTSGKYEQYF.

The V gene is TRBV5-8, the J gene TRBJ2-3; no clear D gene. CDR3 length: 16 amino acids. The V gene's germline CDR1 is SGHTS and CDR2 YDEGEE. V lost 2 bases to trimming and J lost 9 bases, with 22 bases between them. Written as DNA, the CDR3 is TGTGCCAGCAGCTTATTCGGACGCGTCGCGGACCGCACGCAGTATTTT. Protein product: CASSLFGRVADRTQYF.

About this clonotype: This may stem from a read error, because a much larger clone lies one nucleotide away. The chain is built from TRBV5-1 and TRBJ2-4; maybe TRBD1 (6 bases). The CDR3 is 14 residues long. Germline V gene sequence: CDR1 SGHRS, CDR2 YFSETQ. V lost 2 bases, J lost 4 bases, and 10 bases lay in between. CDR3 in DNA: TGCGCCAGCAGCTTTAGGGGGAAAAAAAACATTCAGTACTTC. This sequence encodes CASSFRGKKNIQYF.

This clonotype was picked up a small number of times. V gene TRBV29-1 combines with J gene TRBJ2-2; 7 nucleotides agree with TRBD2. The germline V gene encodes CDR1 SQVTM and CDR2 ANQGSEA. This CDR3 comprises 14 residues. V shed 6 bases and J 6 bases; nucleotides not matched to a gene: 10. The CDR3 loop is CSVRTGGGPGELFF. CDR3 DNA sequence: TGCAGCGTCCGGACTGGGGGAGGGCCCGGGGAGCTGTTTTTT.

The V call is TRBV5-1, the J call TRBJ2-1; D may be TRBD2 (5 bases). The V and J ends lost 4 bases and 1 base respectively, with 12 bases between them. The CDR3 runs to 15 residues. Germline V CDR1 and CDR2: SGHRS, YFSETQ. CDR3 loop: CASSHRSGSYNEQFF. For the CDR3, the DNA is TGCGCCAGCAGCCACCGGAGCGGTTCCTACAATGAGCAGTTCTTC.

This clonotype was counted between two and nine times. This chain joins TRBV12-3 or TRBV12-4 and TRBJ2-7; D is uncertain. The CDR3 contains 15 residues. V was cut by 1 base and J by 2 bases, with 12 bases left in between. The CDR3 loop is CASSLVSSAAYEQYF. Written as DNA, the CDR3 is TGTGCCAGCAGTTTAGTATCCAGCGCAGCCTACGAGCAGTACTTC.

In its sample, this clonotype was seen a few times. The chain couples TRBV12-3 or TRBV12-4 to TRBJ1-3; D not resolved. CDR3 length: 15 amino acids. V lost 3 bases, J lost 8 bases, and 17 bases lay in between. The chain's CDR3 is CASSFLRTLSDTIYF. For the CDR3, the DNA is TGTGCCAGCAGTTTCCTGAGGACTCTCTCGGACACCATATATTTT.

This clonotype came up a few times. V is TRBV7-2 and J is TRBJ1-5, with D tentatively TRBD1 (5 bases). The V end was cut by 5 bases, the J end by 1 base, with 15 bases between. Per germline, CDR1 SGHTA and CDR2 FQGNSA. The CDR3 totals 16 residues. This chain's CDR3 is CASSPPGGVSNQPQHF. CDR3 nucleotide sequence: TGTGCCAGCAGCCCGCCCGGAGGGGTGAGCAATCAGCCCCAGCATTTT.

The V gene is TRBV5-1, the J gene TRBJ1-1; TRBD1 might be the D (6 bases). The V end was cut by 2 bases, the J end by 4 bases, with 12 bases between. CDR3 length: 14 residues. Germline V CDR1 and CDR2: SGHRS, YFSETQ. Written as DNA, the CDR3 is TGCGCCAGCAGCTTAAATCAGGGGCCCACTGAAGCTTTCTTT. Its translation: CASSLNQGPTEAFF.

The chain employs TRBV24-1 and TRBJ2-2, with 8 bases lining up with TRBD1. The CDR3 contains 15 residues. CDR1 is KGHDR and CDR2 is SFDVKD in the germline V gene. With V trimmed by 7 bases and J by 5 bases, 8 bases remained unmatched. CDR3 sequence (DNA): TGTGCCACCAGCACCCCAGGGGGCCGGACCGGGGAGCTGTTTTTT. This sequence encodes CATSTPGGRTGELFF.

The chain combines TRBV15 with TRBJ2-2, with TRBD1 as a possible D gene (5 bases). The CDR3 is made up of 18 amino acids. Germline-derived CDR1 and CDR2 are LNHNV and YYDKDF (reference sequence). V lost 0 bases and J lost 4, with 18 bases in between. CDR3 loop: CATSRDHFGAGSTGELFF. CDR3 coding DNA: TGTGCCACCAGCAGAGATCATTTTGGGGCAGGTAGCACCGGGGAGCTGTTTTTT.

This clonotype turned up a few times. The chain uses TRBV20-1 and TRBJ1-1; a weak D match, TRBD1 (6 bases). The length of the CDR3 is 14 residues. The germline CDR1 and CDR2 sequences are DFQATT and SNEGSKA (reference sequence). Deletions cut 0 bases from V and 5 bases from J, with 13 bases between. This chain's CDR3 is CSARDWGRRTEAFF. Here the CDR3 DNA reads TGCAGTGCTAGAGATTGGGGGCGGAGGACTGAAGCTTTCTTT.

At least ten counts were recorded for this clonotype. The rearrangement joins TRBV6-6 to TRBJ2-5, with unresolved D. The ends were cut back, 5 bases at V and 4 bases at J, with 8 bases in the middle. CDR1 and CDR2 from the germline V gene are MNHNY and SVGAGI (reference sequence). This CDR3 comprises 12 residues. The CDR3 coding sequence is TGTGCCAGCAGTAAGGGCGGAGAGACCCAGTACTTC. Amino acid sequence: CASSKGGETQYF.

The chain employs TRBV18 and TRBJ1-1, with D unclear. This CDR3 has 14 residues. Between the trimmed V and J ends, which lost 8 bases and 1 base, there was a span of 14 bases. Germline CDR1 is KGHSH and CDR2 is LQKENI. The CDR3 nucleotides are TGTGCCAGCGTTCCGGGAATAGAGAACACTGAAGCTTTCTTT. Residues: CASVPGIENTEAFF.

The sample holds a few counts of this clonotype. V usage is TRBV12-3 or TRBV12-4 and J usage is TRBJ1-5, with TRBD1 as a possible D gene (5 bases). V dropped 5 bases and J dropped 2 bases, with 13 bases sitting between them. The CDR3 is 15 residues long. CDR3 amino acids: CASSPEWGGNQPQHF. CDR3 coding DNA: TGTGCCAGCAGTCCCGAGTGGGGCGGCAATCAGCCCCAGCATTTT.

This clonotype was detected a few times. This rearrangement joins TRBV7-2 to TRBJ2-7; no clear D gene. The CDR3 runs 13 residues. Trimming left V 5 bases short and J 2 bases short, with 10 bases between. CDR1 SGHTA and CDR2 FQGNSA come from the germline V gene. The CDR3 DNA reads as TGTGCCAGCAGCGGAGTCTTGCCCTACGAGCAGTACTTC. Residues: CASSGVLPYEQYF.

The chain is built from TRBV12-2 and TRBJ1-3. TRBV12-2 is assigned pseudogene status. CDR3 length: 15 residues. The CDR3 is CASRLWPAAGNTIYF. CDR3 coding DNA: TGTGCAAGTCGCCTCTGGCCTGCAGCGGGAAACACCATATATTTT.

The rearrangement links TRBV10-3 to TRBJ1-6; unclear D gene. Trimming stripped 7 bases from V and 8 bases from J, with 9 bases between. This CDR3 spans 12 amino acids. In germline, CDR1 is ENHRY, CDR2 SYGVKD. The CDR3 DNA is TGTGCCATCAATTCAGGAGATTCACCCCTCCACTTT. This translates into CAINSGDSPLHF.

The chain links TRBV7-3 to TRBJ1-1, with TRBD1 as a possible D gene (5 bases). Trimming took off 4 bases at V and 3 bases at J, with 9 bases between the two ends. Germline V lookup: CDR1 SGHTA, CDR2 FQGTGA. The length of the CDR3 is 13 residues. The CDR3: CASSSSTDTEAFF. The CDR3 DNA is TGTGCCAGCAGCTCGTCGACAGACACTGAAGCTTTCTTT.

The CDR3, as DNA: TGTGCCAGCAGCTTATACTTCGCAAGCGGTCAGCCCCAGCATTTT. Translated: CASSLYFASGQPQHF. The V call is TRBV7-8, the J call TRBJ1-5; no clear D. The CDR3 has 15 amino acids. Trimming left V 2 bases short and J 6 bases short, with 14 bases between. Germline loops: CDR1 SGHVS, CDR2 FQNEAQ.

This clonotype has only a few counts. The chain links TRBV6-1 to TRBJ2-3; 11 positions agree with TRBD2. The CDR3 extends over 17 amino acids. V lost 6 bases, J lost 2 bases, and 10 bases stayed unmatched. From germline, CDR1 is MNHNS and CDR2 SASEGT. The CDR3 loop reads CASSRPGTSGNTDTQYF. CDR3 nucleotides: TGTGCCAGCAGCCGTCCGGGGACTAGCGGAAACACAGATACGCAGTATTTT.

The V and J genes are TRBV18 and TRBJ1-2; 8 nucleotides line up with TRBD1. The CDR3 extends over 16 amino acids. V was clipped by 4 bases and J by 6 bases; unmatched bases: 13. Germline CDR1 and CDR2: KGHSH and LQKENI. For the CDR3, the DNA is TGTGCCAGCTCACGGGGACAGGTTGTTTCTCGGGATGGCTACACCTTC. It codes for CASSRGQVVSRDGYTF.

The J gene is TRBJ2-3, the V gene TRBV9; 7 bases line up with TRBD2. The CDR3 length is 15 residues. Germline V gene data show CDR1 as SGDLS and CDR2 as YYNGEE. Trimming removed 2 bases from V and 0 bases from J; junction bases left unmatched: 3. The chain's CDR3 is CASSVTSSSTDTQYF. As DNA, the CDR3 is TGTGCCAGCAGCGTGACTAGCTCTAGCACAGATACGCAGTATTTT.

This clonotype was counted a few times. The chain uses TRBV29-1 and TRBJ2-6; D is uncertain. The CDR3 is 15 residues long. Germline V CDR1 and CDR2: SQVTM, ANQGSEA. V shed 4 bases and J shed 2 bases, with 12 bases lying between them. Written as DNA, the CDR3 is TGCAGCGTTGTTATTTTGGCAGCTGGGGCCAACGTCCTGACTTTC. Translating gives CSVVILAAGANVLTF.

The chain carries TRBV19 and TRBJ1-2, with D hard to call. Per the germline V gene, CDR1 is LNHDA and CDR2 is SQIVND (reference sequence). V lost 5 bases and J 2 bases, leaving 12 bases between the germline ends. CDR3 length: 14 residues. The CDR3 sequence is CASSPVTENYGYTF. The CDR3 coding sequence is TGTGCCAGTAGTCCCGTGACGGAGAACTATGGCTACACCTTC.